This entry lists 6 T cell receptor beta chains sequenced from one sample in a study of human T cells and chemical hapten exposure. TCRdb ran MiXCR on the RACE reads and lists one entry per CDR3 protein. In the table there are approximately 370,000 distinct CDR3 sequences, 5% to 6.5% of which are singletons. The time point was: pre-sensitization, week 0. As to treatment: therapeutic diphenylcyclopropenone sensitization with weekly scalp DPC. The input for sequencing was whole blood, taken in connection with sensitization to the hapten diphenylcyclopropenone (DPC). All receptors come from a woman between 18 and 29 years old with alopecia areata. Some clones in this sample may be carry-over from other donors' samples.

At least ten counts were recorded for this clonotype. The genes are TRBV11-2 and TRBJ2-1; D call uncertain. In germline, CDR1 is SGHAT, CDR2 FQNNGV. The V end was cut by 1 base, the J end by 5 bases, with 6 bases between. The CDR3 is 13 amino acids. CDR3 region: CASSLGVDNEQFF. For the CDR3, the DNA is TGTGCCAGCAGCTTAGGGGTGGACAATGAGCAGTTCTTC.

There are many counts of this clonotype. This chain's CDR3 is CSTGVANTGELFF. The CDR3 DNA reads TGTTCCACGGGGGTCGCGAACACCGGGGAGCTGTTTTTT. V usage is TRBV6-6 and J usage is TRBJ2-2; D may be TRBD2 (6 bases). The CDR3 contains 13 residues. Germline V gene lookup returns CDR1 MNHNY and CDR2 SVGAGI (reference sequence).

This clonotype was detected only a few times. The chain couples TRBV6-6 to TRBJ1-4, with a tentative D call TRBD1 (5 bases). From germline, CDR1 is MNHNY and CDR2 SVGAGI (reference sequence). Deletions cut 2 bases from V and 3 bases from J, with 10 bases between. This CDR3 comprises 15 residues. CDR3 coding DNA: TGTGCCAGCAGTTACGAGGGGAGTCCTAATGAAAAACTGTTTTTT. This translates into CASSYEGSPNEKLFF.

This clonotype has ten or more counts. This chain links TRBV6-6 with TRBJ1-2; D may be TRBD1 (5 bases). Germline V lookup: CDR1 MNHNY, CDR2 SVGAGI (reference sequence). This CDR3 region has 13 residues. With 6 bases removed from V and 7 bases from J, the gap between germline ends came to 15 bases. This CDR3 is CASRAGQSSGYTF. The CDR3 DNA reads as TGTGCCAGCAGGGCAGGGCAGAGCAGTGGCTACACCTTC.

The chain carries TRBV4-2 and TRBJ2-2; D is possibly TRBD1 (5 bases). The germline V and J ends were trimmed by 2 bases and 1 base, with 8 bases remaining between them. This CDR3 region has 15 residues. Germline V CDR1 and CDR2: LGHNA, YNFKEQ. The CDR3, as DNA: TGTGCCAGCAGCCAAAGAGGACAGAACACCGGGGAGCTGTTTTTT. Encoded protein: CASSQRGQNTGELFF.

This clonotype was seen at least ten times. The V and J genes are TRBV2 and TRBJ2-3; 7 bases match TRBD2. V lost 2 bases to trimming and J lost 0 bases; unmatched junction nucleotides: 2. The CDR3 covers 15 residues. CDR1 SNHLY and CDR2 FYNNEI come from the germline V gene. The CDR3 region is CASSELAESTDTQYF. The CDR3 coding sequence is TGTGCCAGCAGTGAACTAGCGGAAAGCACAGATACGCAGTATTTT. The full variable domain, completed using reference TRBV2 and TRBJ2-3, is EPEVTQTPSHQVTQMGQEVILRCVPISNHLYFYWYRQILGQKVEFLVSFYNNEISEKSEIFDDQFSVERPDGSNFTLKIRSTKLEDSAMYFCASSELAESTDTQYFGPGTRLTVL.